The rows below give T cell receptor beta chains drawn from one sample of a study of tumor-infiltrating lymphocytes in oesophageal squamous cell carcinoma. One entry per CDR3 protein, called by TCRdb with MiXCR from the reads. The sample consists of approximately 11,000 distinct CDR3 sequences, roughly 60% of them appearing once. Sequencing was carried out using blood. The receptors come from a female donor with esophageal squamous cell carcinoma. Each CDR3 is given with its conserved first and last residue. D genes are given only for firm matches. Some rows mark clone size as missing; the rest say once, few, many or name a class of expanded clone.

v_gene	d_gene	j_gene	abundance	CDR3aa	CDR3nt
TRBV7-6	-	TRBJ2-1	-	CASSLGSAYSYNEQFF	TGTGCCAGCAGCTTAGGATCGGCATATTCCTACAATGAGCAGTTCTTC
TRBV7-2	TRBD2	TRBJ2-7	few	CASSFLAGSREQYF	TGTGCCAGCAGCTTCCTAGCGGGATCGAGGGAGCAGTACTTC
TRBV7-7	-	TRBJ2-1	medium-sized	CASSLSASSYNEQFF	TGTGCTAGCAGCTTGTCGGCAAGCTCCTACAATGAGCAGTTCTTC
TRBV7-3	-	TRBJ2-3	few	CASSLGFRDTQYF	TGTGCCAGCAGCTTAGGGTTTCGAGATACGCAGTATTTT
TRBV7-2	-	TRBJ2-3	-	CASSSYTDTQYF	TGTGCCAGCAGCTCGTACACAGATACGCAGTATTTT
TRBV4-1	TRBD1	TRBJ2-1	-	CASSQGQVGWNEQFF	TGCGCCAGCAGCCAGGGACAGGTAGGCTGGAATGAGCAGTTCTTC
TRBV27	-	TRBJ2-1	once	CASSLIGGSYNEQFF	TGTGCCAGCAGTTTGATCGGCGGGTCCTACAATGAGCAGTTCTTC
TRBV12-3/TRBV12-4	TRBD1	TRBJ2-3	-	CASLYRGSTDTQYF	TGTGCCAGCTTGTACAGGGGTAGCACAGATACGCAGTATTTT
TRBV7-8	TRBD2	TRBJ2-7	once	CASSISSGNTNSYEQYF	TGTGCCAGCAGCATAAGTAGCGGGAACACGAATTCCTACGAGCAGTACTTC
TRBV12-3/TRBV12-4	TRBD2	TRBJ2-5	-	CASSLTSGGLQETQYF	TGTGCCAGCAGTCTGACTAGCGGGGGGCTCCAAGAGACCCAGTACTTC
TRBV9	-	TRBJ1-1	-	CASSVAVLDTEAFF	TGTGCCAGCAGCGTAGCGGTTTTGGACACTGAAGCTTTCTTT
TRBV12-3/TRBV12-4	TRBD2	TRBJ2-7	medium-sized	CASSPSGISEQYF	TGTGCCAGCAGCCCCAGCGGGATTTCCGAGCAGTACTTC